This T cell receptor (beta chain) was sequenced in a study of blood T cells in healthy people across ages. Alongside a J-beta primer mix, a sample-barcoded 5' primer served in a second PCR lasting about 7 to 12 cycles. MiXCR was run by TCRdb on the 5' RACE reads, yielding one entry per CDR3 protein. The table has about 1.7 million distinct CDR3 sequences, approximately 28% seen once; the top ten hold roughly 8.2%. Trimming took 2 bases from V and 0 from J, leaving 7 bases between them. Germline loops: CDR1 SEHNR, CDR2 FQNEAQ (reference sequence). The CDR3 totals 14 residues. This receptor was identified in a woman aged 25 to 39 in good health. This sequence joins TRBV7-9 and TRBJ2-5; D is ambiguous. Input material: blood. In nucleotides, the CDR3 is TGTGCCAGCAGCTTAAAAAGGGACCAAGAGACCCAGTACTTC. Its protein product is CASSLKRDQETQYF.